This T cell receptor (beta chain) was sequenced for a study of control samples from healthy donors and cancer patients. The germline V gene has CDR1 SGHKS and CDR2 YYEKEE (reference sequence). Germline trimming cut 4 bases from V and 1 base from J; bases unmatched to any gene: 5. The CDR3 runs to 15 residues. Libraries were prepared by immunoSEQ multiplex PCR; TCRdb keeps only in-frame clonotypes and omits some of them. The data contain 90,000 to 150,000 clones, around nine tenths of them singletons. This sequence joins TRBV5-5 and TRBJ2-7, with 10 bases that match TRBD1. The clonotype comes from a man aged 25-40 years in good health. Sequenced input: blood. The CDR3 spells CASSRDRGRSYEQYV. The CDR3 DNA sequence: TGTGCCAGCAGCAGGGACAGGGGAAGGTCCTACGAGCAGTACGTC.